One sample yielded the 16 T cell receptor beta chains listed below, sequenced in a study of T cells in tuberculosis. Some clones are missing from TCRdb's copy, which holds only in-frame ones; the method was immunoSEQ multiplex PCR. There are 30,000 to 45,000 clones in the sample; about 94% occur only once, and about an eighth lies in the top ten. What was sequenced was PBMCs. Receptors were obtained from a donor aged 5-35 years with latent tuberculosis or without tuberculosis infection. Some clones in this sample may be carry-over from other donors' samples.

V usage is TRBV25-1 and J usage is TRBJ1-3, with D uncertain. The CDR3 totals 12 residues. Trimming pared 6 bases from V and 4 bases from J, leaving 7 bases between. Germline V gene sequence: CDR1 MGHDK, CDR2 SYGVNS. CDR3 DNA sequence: TGTGCCAGCAGGGCGGGAGGAAACACCATATATTTT. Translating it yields CASRAGGNTIYF.

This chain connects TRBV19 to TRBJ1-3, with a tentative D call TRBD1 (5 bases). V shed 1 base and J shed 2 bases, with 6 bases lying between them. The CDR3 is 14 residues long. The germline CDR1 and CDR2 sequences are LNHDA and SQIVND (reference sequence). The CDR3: CASSIAGPGNTIYF. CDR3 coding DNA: TGTGCCAGTAGTATAGCAGGGCCTGGAAACACCATATATTTT. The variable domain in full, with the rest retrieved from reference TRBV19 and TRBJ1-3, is DGGITQSPKYLFRKEGQNVTLSCEQNLNHDAMYWYRQDPGQGLRLIYYSQIVNDFQKGDIAEGYSVSREKKESFPLTVTSAQKNPTAFYLCASSIAGPGNTIYFGEGSWLTVV.

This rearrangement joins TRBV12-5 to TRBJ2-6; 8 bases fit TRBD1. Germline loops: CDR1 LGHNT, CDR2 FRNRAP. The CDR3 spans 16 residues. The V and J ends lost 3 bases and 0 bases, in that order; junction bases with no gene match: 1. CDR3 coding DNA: TGTGCTAGTGGTTTTGACAGGGGCTCTGGGGCCAACGTCCTGACTTTC. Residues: CASGFDRGSGANVLTF.

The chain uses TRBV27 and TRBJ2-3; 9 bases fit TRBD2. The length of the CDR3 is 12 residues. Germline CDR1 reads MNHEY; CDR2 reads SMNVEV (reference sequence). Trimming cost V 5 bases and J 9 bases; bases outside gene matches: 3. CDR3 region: CASSLAGRTQYF. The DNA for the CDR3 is TGTGCCAGCAGTCTAGCGGGGCGGACGCAGTATTTT.

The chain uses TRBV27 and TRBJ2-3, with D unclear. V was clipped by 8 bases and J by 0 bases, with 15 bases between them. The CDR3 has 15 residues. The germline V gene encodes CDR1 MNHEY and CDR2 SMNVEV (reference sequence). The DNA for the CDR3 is TGTGCCAGCCTAAAGACTCCCACTAGCACAGATACGCAGTATTTT. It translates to CASLKTPTSTDTQYF.

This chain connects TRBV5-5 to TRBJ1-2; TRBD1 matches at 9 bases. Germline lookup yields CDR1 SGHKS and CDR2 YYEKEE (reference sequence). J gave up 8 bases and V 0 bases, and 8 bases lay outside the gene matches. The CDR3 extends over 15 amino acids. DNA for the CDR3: TGTGCCAGCAGCTTGGGAGGGGACAGGGAGGACGGCTACACCTTC. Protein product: CASSLGGDREDGYTF.

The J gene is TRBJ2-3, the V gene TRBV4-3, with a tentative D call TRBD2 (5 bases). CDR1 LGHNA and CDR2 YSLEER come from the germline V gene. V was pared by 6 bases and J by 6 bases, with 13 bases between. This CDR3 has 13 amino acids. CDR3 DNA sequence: TGCGCCAGCAGTCCGGGATCTGGGGATACGCAGTATTTT. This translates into CASSPGSGDTQYF.

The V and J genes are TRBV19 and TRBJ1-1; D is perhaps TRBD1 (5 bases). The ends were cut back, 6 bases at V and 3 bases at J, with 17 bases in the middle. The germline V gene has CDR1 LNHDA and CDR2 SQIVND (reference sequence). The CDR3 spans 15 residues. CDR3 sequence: CASRLENRLYTEAFF. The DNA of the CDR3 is TGTGCCAGTAGATTAGAAAACAGGTTGTACACTGAAGCTTTCTTT.

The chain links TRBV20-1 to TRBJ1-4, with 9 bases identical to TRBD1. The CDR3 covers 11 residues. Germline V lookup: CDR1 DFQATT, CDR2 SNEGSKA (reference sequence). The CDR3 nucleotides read TGCAGGGGAGGGACAGGGGAAAAACTGTTTTTT. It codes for CRGGTGEKLFF.

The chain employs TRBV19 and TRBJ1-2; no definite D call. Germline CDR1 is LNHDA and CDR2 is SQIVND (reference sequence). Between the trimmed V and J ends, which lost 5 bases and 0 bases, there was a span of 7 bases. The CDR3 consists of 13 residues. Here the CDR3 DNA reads TGTGCCAGTAGTCGGGATTCTAACTATGGCTACACCTTC. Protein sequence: CASSRDSNYGYTF.

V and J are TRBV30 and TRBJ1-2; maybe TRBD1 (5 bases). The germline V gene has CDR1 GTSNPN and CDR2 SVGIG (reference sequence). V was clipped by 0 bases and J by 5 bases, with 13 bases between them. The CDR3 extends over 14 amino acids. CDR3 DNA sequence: TGTGCCTGGAGTGTTTGGGCAGGGAATTATGGCTACACCTTC. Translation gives CAWSVWAGNYGYTF.

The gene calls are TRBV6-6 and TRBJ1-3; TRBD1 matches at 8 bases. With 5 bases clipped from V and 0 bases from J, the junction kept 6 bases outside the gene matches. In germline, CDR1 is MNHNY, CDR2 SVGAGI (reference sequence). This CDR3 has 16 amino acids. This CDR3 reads CASSPSDRDSGNTIYF. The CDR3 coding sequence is TGTGCCAGCAGTCCATCGGACAGGGACTCTGGAAACACCATATATTTT.

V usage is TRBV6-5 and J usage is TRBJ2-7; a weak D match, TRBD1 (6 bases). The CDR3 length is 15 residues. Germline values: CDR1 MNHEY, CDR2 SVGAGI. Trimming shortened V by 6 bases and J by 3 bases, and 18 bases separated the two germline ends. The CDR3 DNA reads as TGTGCCAGCAGCCCGACAGGACGGAGGAGCTACGAGCAGTACGTC. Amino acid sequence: CASSPTGRRSYEQYV.

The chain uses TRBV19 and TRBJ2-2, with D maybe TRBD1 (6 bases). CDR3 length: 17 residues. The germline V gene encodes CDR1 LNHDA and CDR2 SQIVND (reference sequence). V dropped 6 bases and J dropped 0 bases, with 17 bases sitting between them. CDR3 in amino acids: CASRGGAQGPNTGELFF. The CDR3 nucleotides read TGTGCCAGTAGAGGTGGAGCGCAGGGGCCGAACACCGGGGAGCTGTTTTTT.

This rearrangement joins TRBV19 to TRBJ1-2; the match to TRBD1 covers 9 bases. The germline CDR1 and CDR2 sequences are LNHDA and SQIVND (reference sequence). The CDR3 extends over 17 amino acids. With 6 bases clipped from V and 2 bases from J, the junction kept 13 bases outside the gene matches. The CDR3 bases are TGTGCCAGTAGCATAACCACTACCGGGACAGGGAACTATGGCTACACCTTC. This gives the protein CASSITTTGTGNYGYTF.

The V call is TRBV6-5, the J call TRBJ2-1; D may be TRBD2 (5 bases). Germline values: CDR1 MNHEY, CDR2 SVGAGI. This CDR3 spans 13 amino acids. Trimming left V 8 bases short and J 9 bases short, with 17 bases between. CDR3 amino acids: CASRFGVEGEQFF. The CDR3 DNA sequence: TGTGCCAGCCGGTTCGGGGTCGAGGGTGAGCAGTTCTTC.